The clone carrying this TCR beta chain is a singleton in its sample. The entry originates in a study of blood T cell repertoires in COVID-19. The assay was immunoSEQ multiplex PCR, and TCRdb's table has in-frame clones only and misses some. This sample has about 43,000 clones, with approximately 80% found just once. Sequenced sample: peripheral blood. The clonotype originates from a woman aged 55 to 70 with acute or convalescent COVID-19.

CDR3 in DNA: TGTGCCAGCAGCCAAGCCCCTCTGCAGGGCCGATCTCAAGCTTTCTTT. Its translation: CASSQAPLQGRSQAFF. The V and J genes are TRBV4-2 and TRBJ1-1; TRBD1 might be the D (5 bases). V dropped 1 base and J dropped 9 bases, with 21 bases sitting between them. The V gene's germline CDR1 is LGHNA and CDR2 YNFKEQ. The CDR3 runs to 16 residues.